The TCR beta chain under discussion was sequenced for a study of control samples from healthy donors and cancer patients. Assay used: immunoSEQ multiplex PCR; TCRdb lists only in-frame clones, some missing. The repertoire holds some 74,000 clones, with more than 80% as singletons. This CDR3 comprises 13 residues. Trimming pared 2 bases from V and 6 bases from J, leaving 11 bases between. The germline V gene has CDR1 SQVTM and CDR2 ANQGSEA. The specimen was blood. This receptor was identified in a man in his 60s in good health. The V call is TRBV29-1, the J call TRBJ2-1, with D possibly TRBD2 on 5 matching bases. The CDR3 region is CSVERTYVNEQFF. DNA of the CDR3: TGCAGCGTTGAAAGGACTTACGTCAATGAGCAGTTCTTC.